This TCR beta chain originates from a study of control samples from healthy donors and cancer patients. Profiling relied on immunoSEQ multiplex PCR, and the TCRdb table lists in-frame clones only, not all of them. Counted here are under 100,000 clones, about 87% occurring once; the ten biggest clones make up around an eighth. CDR3 length: 15 amino acids. J was trimmed by 2 bases and V by 5 bases; bases with no gene match: 5. Germline lookup yields CDR1 LNHDA and CDR2 SQIVND (reference sequence). V usage is TRBV19 and J usage is TRBJ1-2; 10 bases align to TRBD1. Sequencing was performed on blood. The TCR was taken from a woman aged 70-85 years in good health. The CDR3 loop is CASSASGQGNYGYTF. The CDR3 nucleotides are TGTGCCAGTAGTGCGTCGGGACAGGGGAACTATGGCTACACCTTC. Supplemented by reference TRBV19 and TRBJ1-2, the full variable domain reads DGGITQSPKYLFRKEGQNVTLSCEQNLNHDAMYWYRQDPGQGLRLIYYSQIVNDFQKGDIAEGYSVSREKKESFPLTVTSAQKNPTAFYLCASSASGQGNYGYTFGSGTRLTVV.